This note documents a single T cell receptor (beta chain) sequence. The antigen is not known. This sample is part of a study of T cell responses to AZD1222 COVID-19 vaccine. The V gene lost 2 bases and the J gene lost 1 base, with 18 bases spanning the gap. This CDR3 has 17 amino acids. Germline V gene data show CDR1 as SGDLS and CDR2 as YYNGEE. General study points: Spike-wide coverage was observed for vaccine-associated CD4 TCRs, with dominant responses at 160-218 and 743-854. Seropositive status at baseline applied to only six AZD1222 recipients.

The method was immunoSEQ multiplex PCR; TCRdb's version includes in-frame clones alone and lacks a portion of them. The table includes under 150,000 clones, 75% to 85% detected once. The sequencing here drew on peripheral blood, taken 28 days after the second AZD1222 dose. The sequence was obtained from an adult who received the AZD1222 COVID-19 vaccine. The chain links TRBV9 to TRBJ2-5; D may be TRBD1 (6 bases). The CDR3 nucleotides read TGTGCCAGCAGCGTGGGGGCGATTGATGGGGGCCAAGAGACCCAGTACTTC. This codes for CASSVGAIDGGQETQYF.